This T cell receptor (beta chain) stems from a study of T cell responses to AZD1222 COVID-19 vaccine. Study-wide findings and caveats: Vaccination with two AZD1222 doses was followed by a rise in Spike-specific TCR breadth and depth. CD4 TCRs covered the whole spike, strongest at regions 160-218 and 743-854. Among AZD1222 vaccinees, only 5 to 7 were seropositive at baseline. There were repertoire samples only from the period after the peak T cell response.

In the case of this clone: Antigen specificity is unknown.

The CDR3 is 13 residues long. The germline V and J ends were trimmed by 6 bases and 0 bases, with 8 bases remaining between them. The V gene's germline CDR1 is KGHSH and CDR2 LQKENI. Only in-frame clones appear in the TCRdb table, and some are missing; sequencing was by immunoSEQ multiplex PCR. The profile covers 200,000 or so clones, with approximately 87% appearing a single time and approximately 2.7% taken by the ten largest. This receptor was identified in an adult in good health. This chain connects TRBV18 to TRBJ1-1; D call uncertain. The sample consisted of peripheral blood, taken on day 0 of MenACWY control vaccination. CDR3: CASSPPMNTEAFF. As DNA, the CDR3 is TGTGCCAGCTCCCCCCCTATGAACACTGAAGCTTTCTTT.